This T cell receptor beta chain was recovered during a study of PD-1 blockade in classical Hodgkin lymphoma. Study results and caveats: Complete responders showed a baseline diversity that resembled the diversity of newly diagnosed patients. Reports indicated that newly diagnosed patients had lower baseline TCR diversity than healthy donors did.

Each patient relapsed following autologous stem cell transplantation, and prior brentuximab vedotin exposure differed. From thawed PBMCs, CD4+ T cells were purified using magnetic negative selection. As regards this clone: Its specificity is unknown.

Profiled with immunoSEQ multiplex PCR; TCRdb holds only in-frame clones, not every one. The table includes about 4,100 clones, more than 60% detected once. Germline V gene sequence: CDR1 SGHTS, CDR2 YDEGEE. V trimming: 2 bases; J trimming: 8 bases; junction bases outside the gene matches: 7. There are 14 residues in the CDR3. Sequenced material: CD4+ T cells from blood, taken at baseline. This TCR was sampled from a human donor with classical Hodgkin lymphoma. The V gene is TRBV5-8, the J gene TRBJ1-5, with 7 bases that match TRBD1. The CDR3 loop reads CASSFEQGNKPQHF. The CDR3 nucleotides read TGTGCCAGCAGCTTTGAACAGGGGAATAAGCCCCAGCATTTT. Full variable domain (remainder filled in from reference TRBV5-8 and TRBJ1-5): EAGVTQSPTHLIKTRGQQATLRCSPISGHTSVYWYQQALGLGLQFLLWYDEGEERNRGNFPPRFSGRQFPNYSSELNVNALELEDSALYLCASSFEQGNKPQHFGDGTRLSIL.